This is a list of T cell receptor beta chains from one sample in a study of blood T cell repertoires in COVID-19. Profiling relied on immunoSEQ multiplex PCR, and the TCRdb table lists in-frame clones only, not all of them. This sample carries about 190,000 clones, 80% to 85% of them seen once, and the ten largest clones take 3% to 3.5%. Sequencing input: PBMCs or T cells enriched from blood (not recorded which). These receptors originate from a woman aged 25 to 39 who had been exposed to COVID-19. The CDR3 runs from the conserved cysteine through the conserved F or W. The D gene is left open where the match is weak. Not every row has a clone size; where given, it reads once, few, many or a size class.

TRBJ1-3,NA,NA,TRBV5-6,CASSSGHLLGNTIYF,TGTGCCAGCAGCTCCGGACACCTGCTGGGAAACACCATATATTTT
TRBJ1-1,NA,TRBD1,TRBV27,CASSRGQGGTEAFF,TGTGCCAGCAGTAGGGGACAGGGTGGCACTGAAGCTTTCTTT
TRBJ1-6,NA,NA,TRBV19,CASSSIESPLHF,TGTGCCAGTAGTAGTATAGAATCACCCCTCCACTTT
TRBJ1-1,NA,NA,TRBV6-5,CASSYVGGTTEAFF,TGTGCCAGCAGTTACGTTGGGGGGACCACTGAAGCTTTCTTT
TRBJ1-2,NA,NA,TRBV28,CASRAGRQAYGYTF,TGTGCCAGCAGAGCTGGCCGGCAAGCGTATGGCTACACCTTC
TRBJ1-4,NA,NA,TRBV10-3,CAITYSLNEKLFF,TGTGCCATCACATACAGCCTTAACGAAAAACTGTTTTTT
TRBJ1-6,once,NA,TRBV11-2,CASSPSSNSPLHF,TGTGCCAGCAGCCCTTCTTCTAATTCACCCCTCCACTTT
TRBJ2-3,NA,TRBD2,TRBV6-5,CASSYAGGTDTQYF,TGTGCCAGCAGTTACGCGGGGGGCACAGATACGCAGTATTTT
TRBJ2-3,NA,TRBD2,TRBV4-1,CASSQEMASGETDTQYF,TGCGCCAGCAGCCAAGAAATGGCTAGCGGGGAGACAGATACGCAGTATTTT
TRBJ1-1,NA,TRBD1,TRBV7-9,CASSTGTALEAFF,TGTGCCAGCAGCACGGGGACAGCGCTTGAAGCTTTCTTT
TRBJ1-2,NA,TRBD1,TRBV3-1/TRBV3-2,CASSRDRGRYGYTF,TGTGCCAGCAGCCGGGACAGGGGACGGTATGGCTACACCTTC
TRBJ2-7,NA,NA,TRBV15,CATSTGISYEQYF,TGTGCCACCAGCACGGGAATAAGTTACGAGCAGTACTTC
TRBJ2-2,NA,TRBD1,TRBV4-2,CASSLDRVMTGELFF,TGTGCCAGCAGCCTCGACAGGGTTATGACCGGGGAGCTGTTTTTT
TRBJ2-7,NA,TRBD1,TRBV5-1,CASSLGQGHDEQYF,TGCGCCAGCAGCTTGGGACAGGGACATGACGAGCAGTACTTC